One and the same sample provided the 19 T cell receptor beta chains below, sequenced in a study of a mutant IDH1 vaccine in newly diagnosed glioma. The time point: week 47, end of study. The vaccine gave 300 ug of a 20-mer mutant IDH1 peptide subcutaneously per dose. For these receptors, no antigen is known. The data were produced by immunoSEQ multiplex PCR, yet TCRdb's version contains in-frame clones alone and is incomplete. Among about 94,000 clones, around 92% were seen once, and the ten largest hold around 0.77%. The sample consisted of PBMCs, taken from a glioma patient whose treatment included an IDH1 peptide vaccine. These receptors originate from a woman in her fifties or sixties with glioma.

This clone was seen a single time. V usage is TRBV19 and J usage is TRBJ1-2; D is unresolved. This CDR3 spans 12 amino acids. Germline-derived CDR1 and CDR2 are LNHDA and SQIVND (reference sequence). The V end was cut by 10 bases, the J end by 7 bases, with 16 bases between. The CDR3 loop is CATQDQMRGYTF. The CDR3 DNA reads TGTGCCACCCAGGACCAGATGCGTGGCTACACCTTC.

This clone was detected a few times. The V gene is TRBV6-4, the J gene TRBJ2-1, with D possibly called TRBD1 or TRBD2 (5 bases each). V was shortened by 6 bases and J by 10 bases, with 16 bases between the two germline ends. Germline V CDR1 and CDR2: MRHNA, SNTAGT. The CDR3 has 13 residues. The CDR3 DNA is TGTGCCAGCAGCCGGGACCCTTCTAGGGAGCAGTTCTTC. Translating gives CASSRDPSREQFF.

This clone was found once. The genes are TRBV19 and TRBJ2-3; the D gene is possibly TRBD1 (5 bases). The germline V gene encodes CDR1 LNHDA and CDR2 SQIVND (reference sequence). This CDR3 contains 15 residues. V shed 5 bases and J shed 0 bases, with 12 bases lying between them. CDR3 protein: CASSGRQGSTDTQYF. For the CDR3, the DNA is TGTGCCAGTAGTGGAAGGCAGGGAAGCACAGATACGCAGTATTTT.

V usage is TRBV28 and J usage is TRBJ2-3; D uncertain. The germline V and J ends were trimmed by 5 bases and 5 bases, with 8 bases remaining between them. CDR1 MDHEN and CDR2 SYDVKM come from the germline V gene. This CDR3 has 12 residues. Written as DNA, the CDR3 is TGTGCCAGCAGTACCGTAGGAGATACGCAGTATTTT. Translated, it gives CASSTVGDTQYF.

This rearrangement joins TRBV7-6 to TRBJ1-2; tentative D call: TRBD1 (6 bases). The V gene lost 1 base and the J gene lost 5 bases, with 14 bases spanning the gap. The CDR3 runs 15 residues. CDR1 and CDR2 from the germline V gene are SGHVS and FNYEAQ. This CDR3 reads CASSLGGQGRYGYTF. DNA of the CDR3: TGTGCCAGCAGCTTAGGGGGGCAGGGGAGGTATGGCTACACCTTC.

The chain combines TRBV19 with TRBJ2-1, with TRBD2 identical over 11 bases. Germline V gene lookup returns CDR1 LNHDA and CDR2 SQIVND (reference sequence). Unmatched junction bases numbered 10, after V lost 6 bases and J lost 6 bases. The CDR3 has 16 residues. The CDR3, as DNA: TGTGCCAGTAGCAAACCGGGGACTAGCGGAAGCAATGAGCAGTTCTTC. Translating it yields CASSKPGTSGSNEQFF.

This clone was detected once. The chain carries TRBV2 and TRBJ1-4, with TRBD1 matching 8 bases. Trimming cost V 7 bases and J 10 bases; bases outside gene matches: 11. This CDR3 spans 14 amino acids. Per germline, CDR1 SNHLY and CDR2 FYNNEI. The CDR3 bases are TGTGCCAGCACTCGGACAGGGAACGGAGGAAAACTGTTTTTT. This sequence encodes CASTRTGNGGKLFF. Drawing the rest from reference TRBV2 and TRBJ1-4, the complete variable domain is EPEVTQTPSHQVTQMGQEVILRCVPISNHLYFYWYRQILGQKVEFLVSFYNNEISEKSEIFDDQFSVERPDGSNFTLKIRSTKLEDSAMYFCASTRTGNGGKLFFGSGTQLSVL.

The chain links TRBV2 to TRBJ2-5; D may match TRBD1 or TRBD2 (5 bases each). Trimming left V 6 bases short and J 2 bases short, with 10 bases between. CDR3 length: 13 amino acids. CDR1 is SNHLY and CDR2 is FYNNEI in the germline V gene. The CDR3 nucleotides read TGTGCCAGCAGGGGGACGGGACAAGAGACCCAGTACTTC. Amino acids: CASRGTGQETQYF.

The chain links TRBV30 to TRBJ2-5; 8 bases align to TRBD1. CDR3 length equals 14 residues. V lost 1 base and J lost 0; bases outside the gene matches: 1. Germline loops: CDR1 GTSNPN, CDR2 SVGIG (reference sequence). The CDR3 spells CAWSEDRDQETQYF. The CDR3 bases are TGTGCCTGGAGTGAGGACAGGGACCAAGAGACCCAGTACTTC.

J is TRBJ2-7 and V is TRBV18; D possibly matches TRBD1 or TRBD2 (5 bases each). This CDR3 is built from 14 residues. Germline V CDR1 and CDR2: KGHSH, LQKENI. V was trimmed by 3 bases and J by 2 bases, leaving 11 bases between them. CDR3 protein: CASSPRDATYEQYF. CDR3 in DNA: TGTGCCAGCTCACCCCGGGACGCGACCTACGAGCAGTACTTC.

The CDR3 DNA is TGCGCCAGCAGCCAAGATGGGGTAGGGACCGGGGAGCTGTTTTTT. Protein: CASSQDGVGTGELFF. The genes are TRBV4-1 and TRBJ2-2; D remains unclear. The germline CDR1 and CDR2 sequences are MGHRA and YSYEKL. The CDR3 totals 15 residues. V shed 0 bases and J shed 5 bases, with 10 bases lying between them.

The rearrangement links TRBV28 to TRBJ2-7; 8 bases line up with TRBD2. The CDR3 covers 15 residues. V lost 3 bases to trimming and J lost 3 bases; unmatched junction nucleotides: 7. Germline values: CDR1 MDHEN, CDR2 SYDVKM. CDR3 DNA sequence: TGTGCCAGCAGTTTCGGGGCAGCGGGAGTCTACGAGCAGTACTTC. This codes for CASSFGAAGVYEQYF.

The chain couples TRBV7-3 to TRBJ2-7; D possibly corresponds to TRBD1 (6 bases). V was shortened by 4 bases and J by 6 bases, with 13 bases between the two germline ends. Germline V gene data show CDR1 as SGHTA and CDR2 as FQGTGA. This CDR3 has 13 residues. The CDR3 DNA reads TGTGCCAGCAGCTATTCCCCAGGGGCCGAGCAGTACTTC. Amino acid sequence: CASSYSPGAEQYF.

This chain joins TRBV6-1 and TRBJ1-1; 8 bases match TRBD1. Germline CDR1 and CDR2: MNHNS and SASEGT. V lost 6 bases, J lost 5 bases, and 8 bases stayed unmatched. The CDR3 length is 14 residues. The CDR3 nucleotides are TGTGCCAGCAGGGGAGGACAGGGAAGAACTGAAGCTTTCTTT. As protein: CASRGGQGRTEAFF.

The rearrangement uses TRBV27 and TRBJ2-7; 9 nucleotides align to TRBD2. Losses at the gene ends were 5 bases for V and 4 bases for J; bases not matched to a gene: 12. Germline loops: CDR1 MNHEY, CDR2 SMNVEV (reference sequence). The CDR3 runs 16 residues. The CDR3 DNA is TGTGCCAGCAGTCCCGCCTTCGCGGGAGGGCGTTACGAGCAGTACTTC. Translated: CASSPAFAGGRYEQYF.

The chain couples TRBV21-1 to TRBJ1-6; TRBD1, the table's D call, was not compared with the DNA. TRBV21-1 is reported as a pseudogene. This CDR3 spans 17 amino acids. The CDR3 DNA is TGTGCCAGCAGCAACTTGGGGGACAGATCCTATAATTCACCCCTCCACTTT. Amino acid sequence: CASSNLGDRSYNSPLHF.

The CDR3 nucleotides read TGTGCCAGCAGGGAGACTAGGACGGTCTTCAATGAGCAGTTCTTC. It specifies CASRETRTVFNEQFF. The rearrangement uses TRBV2 and TRBJ2-1; D is perhaps TRBD2 (6 bases). The CDR3 covers 15 residues. Germline V gene lookup returns CDR1 SNHLY and CDR2 FYNNEI. V lost 6 bases and J lost 6, with 18 bases in between. The variable domain in full, completed from reference TRBV2 and TRBJ2-1, reads EPEVTQTPSHQVTQMGQEVILRCVPISNHLYFYWYRQILGQKVEFLVSFYNNEISEKSEIFDDQFSVERPDGSNFTLKIRSTKLEDSAMYFCASRETRTVFNEQFFGPGTRLTVL.

This chain connects TRBV7-9 to TRBJ1-6, with D uncertain. CDR1 and CDR2 (germline): SEHNR, FQNEAQ (reference sequence). The CDR3 has 14 residues. V was trimmed by 6 bases and J by 7 bases, leaving 13 bases between them. CDR3 sequence: CASRKDGPNSPLHF. As DNA, the CDR3 is TGTGCCAGCAGAAAAGACGGACCCAATTCACCCCTCCACTTT.

V and J are TRBV15 and TRBJ2-5; 10 bases align to TRBD1. The J call may not be correct, given that the DNA end is closer to TRBJ2-7. CDR3 size: 17 residues. Germline V gives CDR1 LNHNV, CDR2 YYDKDF (reference sequence). CDR3 loop: CATSRAPHRDRGSEQYF. The CDR3 DNA follows: TGTGCCACCAGCAGAGCTCCTCACCGGGACAGGGGAAGCGAGCAGTACTTC.